This section outlines one T cell receptor beta chain sequence together with its context. V gave up 5 bases and J gave up 4 bases, with 14 bases separating them. The germline V gene encodes CDR1 SGHAT and CDR2 FQDESV (reference sequence). The CDR3 is 14 amino acids. Clinical Activity Scores of at least 3, NOSPECS grades of at least 4 and durations under 3 months characterized ophthalmopathy patients. The entry originates in a study of T cells in Graves' hyperthyroidism and ophthalmopathy. RNA transcripts served as the template for amplifying TCR beta CDR3 regions. The HTBI primer set was used in a first-round RT-PCR of the TCR CDR3. Each CDR3 protein is one row after TCRdb ran MiXCR on the multiplex PCR reads. Here the sample spans 640,000 or so distinct CDR3 sequences, 14% to 15% being singletons.

Sample: blood. This TCR derives from a woman in her forties with Graves' ophthalmopathy. V and J are TRBV11-1 and TRBJ1-1, with D maybe TRBD1 (6 bases). This CDR3 is CASSPGVRGTEAFF. The CDR3 DNA reads as TGTGCCAGCAGCCCGGGGGTCAGGGGCACTGAAGCTTTCTTT.